This TCR beta chain was sequenced for a study of CD8 T cells in Susac syndrome. V lost 5 bases to trimming and J lost 8 bases, with 16 bases between them. The length of the CDR3 is 14 residues. Per germline, CDR1 MDHEN and CDR2 SYDVKM. Fulfillment of recently defined diagnostic criteria for definite or probable disease was shown by the patients with Susac syndrome. TEMRA cells were enriched by FACS, while CD8+ and CD4+ T cells were obtained through a negative isolation that was performed magnetically. Random hexamers served to reverse transcribe roughly 0.45 to 1 ug RNA. TCRdb used MiXCR to reprocess the immunoSEQ multiplex PCR reads, holding one entry per CDR3 protein. Of roughly 250,000 distinct CDR3 sequences detected, almost 97% appear once; the ten largest clones hold less than 0.11%.

The sequencing sample was made of CD4+ T cells from PBMCs. This chain uses TRBV28 with TRBJ2-4; D not resolved. This receptor was identified in a human donor with Susac syndrome. CDR3 bases: TGTGCCAGCAGTCGACAAGGCTTAAGGGACATTCAGTACTTC. This encodes CASSRQGLRDIQYF.